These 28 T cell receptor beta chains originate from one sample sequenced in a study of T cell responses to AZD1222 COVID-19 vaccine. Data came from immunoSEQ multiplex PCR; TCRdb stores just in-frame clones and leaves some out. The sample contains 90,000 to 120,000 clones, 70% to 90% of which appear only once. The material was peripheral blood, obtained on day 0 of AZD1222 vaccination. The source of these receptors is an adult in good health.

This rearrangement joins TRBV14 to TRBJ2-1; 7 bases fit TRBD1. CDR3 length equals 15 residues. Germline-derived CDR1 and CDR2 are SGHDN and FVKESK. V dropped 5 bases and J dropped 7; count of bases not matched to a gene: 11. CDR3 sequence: CASSTRTGSMNEQFF. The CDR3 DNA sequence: TGTGCCAGCAGCACCCGGACAGGATCGATGAATGAGCAGTTCTTC.

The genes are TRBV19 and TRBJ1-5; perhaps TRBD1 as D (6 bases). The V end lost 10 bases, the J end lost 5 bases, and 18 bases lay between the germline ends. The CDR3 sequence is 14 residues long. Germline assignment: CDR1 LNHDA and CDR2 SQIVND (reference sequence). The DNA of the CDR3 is TGTGCCACCACAACCCGGACAGATTATCAGCCCCAGCATTTT. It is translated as CATTTRTDYQPQHF.

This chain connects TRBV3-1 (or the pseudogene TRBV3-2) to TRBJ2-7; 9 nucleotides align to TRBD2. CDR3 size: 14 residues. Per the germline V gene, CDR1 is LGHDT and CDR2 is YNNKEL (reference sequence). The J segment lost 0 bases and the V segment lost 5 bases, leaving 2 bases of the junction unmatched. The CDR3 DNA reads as TGTGCCAGCAGCTATAGCGGGAGCTCCTACGAGCAGTACTTC. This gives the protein CASSYSGSSYEQYF.

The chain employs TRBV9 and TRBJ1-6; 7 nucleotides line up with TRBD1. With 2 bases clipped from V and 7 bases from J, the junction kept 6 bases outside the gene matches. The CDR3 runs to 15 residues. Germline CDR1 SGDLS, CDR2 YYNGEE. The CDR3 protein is CASSVTGEGNSPLHF. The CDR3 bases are TGTGCCAGCAGCGTTACAGGGGAGGGAAATTCACCCCTCCACTTT. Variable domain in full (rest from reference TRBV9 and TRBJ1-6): DSGVTQTPKHLITATGQRVTLRCSPRSGDLSVYWYQQSLDQGLQFLIQYYNGEERAKGNILERFSAQQFPDLHSELNLSSLELGDSALYFCASSVTGEGNSPLHFGNGTRLTVT.

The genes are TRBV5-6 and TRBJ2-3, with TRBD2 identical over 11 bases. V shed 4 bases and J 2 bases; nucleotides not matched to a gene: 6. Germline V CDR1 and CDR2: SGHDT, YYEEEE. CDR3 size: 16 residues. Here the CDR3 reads CASSLGLAGPTDTQYF. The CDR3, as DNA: TGTGCCAGCAGCCTCGGACTAGCGGGTCCCACAGATACGCAGTATTTT.

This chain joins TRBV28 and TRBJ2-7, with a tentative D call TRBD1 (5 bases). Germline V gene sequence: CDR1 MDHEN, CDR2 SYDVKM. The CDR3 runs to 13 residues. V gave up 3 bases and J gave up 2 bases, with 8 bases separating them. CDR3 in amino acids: CASSLTVPYEQYF. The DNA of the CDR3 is TGTGCCAGCAGTTTGACAGTGCCCTACGAGCAGTACTTC.

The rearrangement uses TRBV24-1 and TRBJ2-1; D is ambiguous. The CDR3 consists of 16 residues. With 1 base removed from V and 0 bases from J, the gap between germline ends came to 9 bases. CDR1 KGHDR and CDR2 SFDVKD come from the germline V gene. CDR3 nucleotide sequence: TGTGCCACCAGTGATTTCTCGAGGCGCTCCTACAATGAGCAGTTCTTC. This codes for CATSDFSRRSYNEQFF.

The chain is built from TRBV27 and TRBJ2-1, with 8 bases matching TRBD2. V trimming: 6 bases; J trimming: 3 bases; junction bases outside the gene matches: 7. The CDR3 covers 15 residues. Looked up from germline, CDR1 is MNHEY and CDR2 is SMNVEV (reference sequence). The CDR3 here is CASREAGVLYNEQFF. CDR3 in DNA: TGTGCCAGCAGGGAAGCGGGAGTCCTCTACAATGAGCAGTTCTTC.

In nucleotides, the CDR3 is TGTGCCAGTATAAGGACGCCAGGCATGCCCCAGCATTTT. The encoded protein is CASIRTPGMPQHF. The chain has TRBV19 and TRBJ1-5; no firm D call. CDR3 length: 13 residues. The ends were cut back, 7 bases at V and 9 bases at J, with 16 bases in the middle. CDR1 LNHDA and CDR2 SQIVND come from the germline V gene (reference sequence). Looking up the rest from reference TRBV19 and TRBJ1-5 gives the full variable domain: DGGITQSPKYLFRKEGQNVTLSCEQNLNHDAMYWYRQDPGQGLRLIYYSQIVNDFQKGDIAEGYSVSREKKESFPLTVTSAQKNPTAFYLCASIRTPGMPQHFGDGTRLSIL.

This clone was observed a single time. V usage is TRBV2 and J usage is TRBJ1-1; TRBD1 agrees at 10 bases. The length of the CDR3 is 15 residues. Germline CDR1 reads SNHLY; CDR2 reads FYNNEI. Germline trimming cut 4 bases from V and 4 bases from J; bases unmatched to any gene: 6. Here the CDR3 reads CASSVRQGATTEAFF. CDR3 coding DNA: TGTGCCAGCAGTGTGAGACAGGGGGCGACCACTGAAGCTTTCTTT.

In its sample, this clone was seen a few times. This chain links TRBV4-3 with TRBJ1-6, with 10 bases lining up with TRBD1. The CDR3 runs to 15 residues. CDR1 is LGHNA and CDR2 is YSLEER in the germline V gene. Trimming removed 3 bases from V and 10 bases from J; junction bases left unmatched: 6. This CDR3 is CASSQMTGGGSPLHF. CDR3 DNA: TGCGCCAGCAGCCAGATGACAGGGGGCGGGTCACCCCTCCACTTT.

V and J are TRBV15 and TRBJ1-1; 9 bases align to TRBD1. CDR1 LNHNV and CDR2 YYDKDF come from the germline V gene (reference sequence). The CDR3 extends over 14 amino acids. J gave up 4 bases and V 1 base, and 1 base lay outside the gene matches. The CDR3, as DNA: TGTGCCACCAGCAGAGGGACAGGGGCCACTGAAGCTTTCTTT. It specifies CATSRGTGATEAFF. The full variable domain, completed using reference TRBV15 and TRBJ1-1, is DAMVIQNPRYQVTQFGKPVTLSCSQTLNHNVMYWYQQKSSQAPKLLFHYYDKDFNNEADTPDNFQSRRPNTSFCFLDIRSPGLGDTAMYLCATSRGTGATEAFFGQGTRLTVV.

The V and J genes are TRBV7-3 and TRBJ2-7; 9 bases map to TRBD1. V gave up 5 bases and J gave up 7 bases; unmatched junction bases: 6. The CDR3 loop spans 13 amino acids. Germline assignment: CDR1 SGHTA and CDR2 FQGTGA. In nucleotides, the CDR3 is TGTGCCAGCAGCCGACAGGGGGAAACGGAGCAGTACTTC. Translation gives CASSRQGETEQYF.

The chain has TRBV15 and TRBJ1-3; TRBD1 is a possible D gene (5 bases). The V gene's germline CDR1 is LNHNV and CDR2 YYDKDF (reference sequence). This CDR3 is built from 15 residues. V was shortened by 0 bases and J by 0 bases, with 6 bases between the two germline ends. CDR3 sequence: CATSRDTGSGNTIYF. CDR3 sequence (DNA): TGTGCCACCAGCAGAGATACAGGCTCTGGAAACACCATATATTTT.

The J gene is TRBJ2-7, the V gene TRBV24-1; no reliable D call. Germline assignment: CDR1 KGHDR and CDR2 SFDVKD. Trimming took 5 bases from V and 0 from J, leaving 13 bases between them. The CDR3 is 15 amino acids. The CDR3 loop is CATSAPGRNSYEQYF. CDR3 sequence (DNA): TGTGCCACCAGTGCTCCCGGACGGAACTCCTACGAGCAGTACTTC.

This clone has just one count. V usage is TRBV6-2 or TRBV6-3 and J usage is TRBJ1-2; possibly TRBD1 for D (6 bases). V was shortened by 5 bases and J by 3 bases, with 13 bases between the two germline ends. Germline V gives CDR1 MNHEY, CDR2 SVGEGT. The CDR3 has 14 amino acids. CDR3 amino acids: CASSHYRVDYGYTF. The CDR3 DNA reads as TGTGCCAGCAGTCACTACAGGGTTGACTATGGCTACACCTTC.

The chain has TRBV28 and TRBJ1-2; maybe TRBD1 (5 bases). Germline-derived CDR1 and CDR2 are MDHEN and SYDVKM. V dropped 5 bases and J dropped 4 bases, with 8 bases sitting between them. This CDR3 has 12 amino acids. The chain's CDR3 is CASSRQTYGYTF. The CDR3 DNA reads TGTGCCAGCAGTAGACAGACCTATGGCTACACCTTC.

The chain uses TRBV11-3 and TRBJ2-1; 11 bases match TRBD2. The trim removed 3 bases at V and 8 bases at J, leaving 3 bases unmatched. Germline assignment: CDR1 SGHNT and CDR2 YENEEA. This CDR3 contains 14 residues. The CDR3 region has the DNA TGTGCCAGCAGCTTTAGCGGGAGGGCACATGAGCAGTTCTTC. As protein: CASSFSGRAHEQFF.

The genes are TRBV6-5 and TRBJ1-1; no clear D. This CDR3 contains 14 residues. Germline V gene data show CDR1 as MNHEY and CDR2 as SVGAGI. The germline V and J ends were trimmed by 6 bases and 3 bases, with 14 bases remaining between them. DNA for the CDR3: TGTGCCAGCAGGCTACGAGACGGATACACTGAAGCTTTCTTT. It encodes CASRLRDGYTEAFF.

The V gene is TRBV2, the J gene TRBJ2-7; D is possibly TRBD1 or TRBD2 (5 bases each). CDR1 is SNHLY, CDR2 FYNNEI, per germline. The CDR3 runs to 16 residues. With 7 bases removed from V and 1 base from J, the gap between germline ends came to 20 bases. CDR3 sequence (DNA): TGTGCCAGCAAGACCGAGATGGGGACCCGATCCTACGAGCAGTACTTC. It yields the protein CASKTEMGTRSYEQYF.

The CDR3: CASSSRDGYTF. The CDR3, as DNA: TGTGCCAGCAGTTCGAGGGATGGCTACACCTTC. This chain connects TRBV28 to TRBJ1-2, with no clear D. The CDR3 runs to 11 residues. Germline assignment: CDR1 MDHEN and CDR2 SYDVKM. Trimming pared 4 bases from V and 6 bases from J, leaving 6 bases between.

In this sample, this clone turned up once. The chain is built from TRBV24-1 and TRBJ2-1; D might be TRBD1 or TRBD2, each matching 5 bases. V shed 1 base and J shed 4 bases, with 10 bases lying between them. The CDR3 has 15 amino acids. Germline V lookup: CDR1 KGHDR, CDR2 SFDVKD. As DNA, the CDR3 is TGTGCCACCAGTGATTTAAAGGGGAGATACAATGAGCAGTTCTTC. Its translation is CATSDLKGRYNEQFF.

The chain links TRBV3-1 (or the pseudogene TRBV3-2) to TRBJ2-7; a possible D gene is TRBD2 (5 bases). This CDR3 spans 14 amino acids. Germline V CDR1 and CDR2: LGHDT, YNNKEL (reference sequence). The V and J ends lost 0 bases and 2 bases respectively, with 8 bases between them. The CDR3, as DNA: TGTGCCAGCAGCCAAGATTCCGGGGCCTACGAGCAGTACTTC. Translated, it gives CASSQDSGAYEQYF.

As DNA, the CDR3 is TGTGCCAGCACCAGGGACAGGGGCCAAGATACGCAGTATTTT. Translated, it gives CASTRDRGQDTQYF. This chain links TRBV5-4 with TRBJ2-3; 10 bases fit TRBD1. Germline V gene sequence: CDR1 SGHNT, CDR2 YYREEE (reference sequence). The CDR3 has 14 amino acids. Germline trimming cut 6 bases from V and 5 bases from J; bases unmatched to any gene: 6.

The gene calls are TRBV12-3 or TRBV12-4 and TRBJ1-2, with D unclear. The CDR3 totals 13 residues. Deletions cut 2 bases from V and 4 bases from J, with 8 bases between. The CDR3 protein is CASSLNGGYGYTF. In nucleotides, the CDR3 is TGTGCCAGCAGTTTAAACGGCGGCTATGGCTACACCTTC.

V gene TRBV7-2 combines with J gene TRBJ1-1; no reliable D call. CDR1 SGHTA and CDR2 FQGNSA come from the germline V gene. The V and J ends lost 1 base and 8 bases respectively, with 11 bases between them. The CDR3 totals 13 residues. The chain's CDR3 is CASSLVTQAEAFF. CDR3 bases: TGTGCCAGCAGCTTAGTTACTCAGGCGGAAGCTTTCTTT.

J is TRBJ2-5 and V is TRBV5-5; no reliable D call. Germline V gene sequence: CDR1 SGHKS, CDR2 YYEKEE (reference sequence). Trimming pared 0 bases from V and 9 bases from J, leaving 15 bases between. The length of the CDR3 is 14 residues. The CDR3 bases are TGTGCCAGCAGCTTGGACAGCATCTGGAATGCCCAGTACTTC. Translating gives CASSLDSIWNAQYF. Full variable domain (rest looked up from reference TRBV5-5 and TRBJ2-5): DAGVTQSPTHLIKTRGQQVTLRCSPISGHKSVSWYQQVLGQGPQFIFQYYEKEERGRGNFPDRFSARQFPNYSSELNVNALLLGDSALYLCASSLDSIWNAQYFGPGTRLLVL.

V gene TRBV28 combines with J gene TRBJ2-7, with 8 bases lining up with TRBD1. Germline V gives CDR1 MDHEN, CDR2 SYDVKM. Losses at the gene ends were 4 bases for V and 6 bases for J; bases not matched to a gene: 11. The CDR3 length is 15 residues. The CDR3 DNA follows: TGTGCCAGCAGTTACCCGGGACAGGCCTTAGGCGAGCAGTACTTC. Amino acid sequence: CASSYPGQALGEQYF.